These 5 T cell receptor beta chains were sequenced from one sample in a study of long-term antiretroviral therapy in people with HIV (dated by TCRdb to between 2022 and 2023). The immunoSEQ hsTCRB v3.0 assay was used at survey level resolution to sequence the TRB variable region. Held by TCRdb, this immuneACCESS table contains in-frame sequences only and omits some clones. Under half of the omission traces to an unresolved V gene where checked; the cause of the rest is unknown. In this sample the table shows 40,000 or so clones, less than 90% of which occur a single time. Of the sample, about 4.2% is held by the ten largest clones. Source: unsorted PBMCs, taken just before starting antiretroviral therapy. These receptors were taken from a young woman with HIV.

The chain recombines TRBV28 with TRBJ2-5; 8 positions match TRBD1. Judging by the DNA end, TRBJ2-7 fits better; the J call may be wrong. Per the germline V gene, CDR1 is MDHEN and CDR2 is SYDVKM. The CDR3 runs 15 residues. This chain's CDR3 is CASSGPDRELDEQYF. CDR3 DNA sequence: TGTGCCAGCAGTGGCCCGGACAGGGAGCTAGACGAGCAGTACTTC.

This chain joins TRBV7-9 and TRBJ2-3; TRBD2 agrees at 12 bases. This CDR3 spans 17 amino acids. Germline V gives CDR1 SEHNR, CDR2 FQNEAQ (reference sequence). The V gene end was trimmed by 5 bases and the J gene end by 0 bases; junction bases not matched to a gene: 6. In DNA form, the CDR3 reads TGTGCCAGCAGCCAACGGACTAGCGGGATAAGCACAGATACGCAGTATTTT. Translation: CASSQRTSGISTDTQYF.

The CDR3 here is CASSSLGQGVHEQYF. The CDR3 DNA follows: TGTGCCAGCTCCTCCCTGGGACAGGGTGTGCACGAGCAGTACTTC. This chain joins TRBV18 and TRBJ2-7; 9 bases are a match to TRBD1. Per germline, CDR1 KGHSH and CDR2 LQKENI. V gave up 6 bases and J gave up 5 bases; unmatched junction bases: 11. This CDR3 has 15 residues.

The table lists this clone with a few counts. This chain uses TRBV7-9 with TRBJ2-7; D may be TRBD2 (7 bases). V lost 1 base to trimming and J lost 1 base, with 14 bases between them. The CDR3 length is 16 residues. Germline V CDR1 and CDR2: SEHNR, FQNEAQ (reference sequence). The CDR3 bases are TGTGCCAGCAGCTTAGGGGGCGGGGGCCGGTCCTACGAGCAGTACTTC. Encoded protein: CASSLGGGGRSYEQYF.

V is TRBV9 and J is TRBJ2-5; 10 bases line up with TRBD2. Trimming cost V 4 bases and J 2 bases; bases outside gene matches: 5. There are 15 residues in the CDR3. Germline V gene data show CDR1 as SGDLS and CDR2 as YYNGEE. The DNA for the CDR3 is TGTGCCAGCAGCTCAACTAGCGGGGTACAAGAGACCCAGTACTTC. It yields the protein CASSSTSGVQETQYF.